Listed here is a single T cell receptor (beta chain). The antigen remains unidentified. This sample is part of a study of CD4+ T cells in melanoma. CDR3 length equals 16 residues. Trimming at V came to 0 bases and at J to 7 bases, leaving 11 bases not matched to a gene. CDR1 is MGHRA, CDR2 YSYEKL, per germline. Overall study findings and caveats: CD8+ T cell, macrophage and B cell function reportedly correlated with neoantigen-specific CD4+ T cells. Neoantigen-specific CD4+ T cells in melanoma reportedly had diverse differentiation states.

Here immunoSEQ multiplex PCR was the method, and the copy in TCRdb shows in-frame clones only, minus some. The sample has some 21,000 clones, about 77% seen once. The chain recombines TRBV4-1 with TRBJ2-7; the match to TRBD1 covers 8 bases. The receptor was isolated from a human donor with melanoma. The CDR3 protein is CASSQEVKGQGREQYF. CDR3 nucleotides: TGCGCCAGCAGCCAAGAAGTTAAAGGACAGGGAAGAGAGCAGTACTTC.